These 22 T cell receptor beta chains originate from one sample sequenced in a study of identical twins. Each CDR3 protein is one row after TCRdb ran MiXCR on the 5' RACE reads. Of some 1,600,000 distinct CDR3 sequences listed, around 29% are singletons. Material for sequencing was cord blood. Receptors were obtained from a newborn girl in good health.

The V gene is TRBV24-1, the J gene TRBJ1-4; D unclear. The V gene's germline CDR1 is KGHDR and CDR2 SFDVKD. The ends were cut back, 8 bases at V and 0 bases at J, with 6 bases in the middle. The CDR3 sequence is 13 residues long. The CDR3 loop is CATNDTTNEKLFF. The DNA for the CDR3 is TGTGCCACCAACGACACAACTAATGAAAAACTGTTTTTT.

There are many counts of this clonotype. The V and J genes are TRBV12-3 or TRBV12-4 and TRBJ2-7; 7 bases are a match to TRBD2. V dropped 4 bases and J dropped 0; count of bases not matched to a gene: 3. This CDR3 is built from 14 residues. The CDR3 is CASSSGGNSYEQYF. The CDR3 bases are TGTGCCAGCAGTTCCGGGGGGAACTCCTACGAGCAGTACTTC.

This chain connects TRBV3-1 to TRBJ2-5; D assignment may be TRBD1 or TRBD2 (6 bases each). This CDR3 region has 15 residues. Germline V CDR1 and CDR2: LGHDT, YNNKEL (reference sequence). With 1 base removed from V and 5 bases from J, the gap between germline ends came to 14 bases. CDR3 region: CASSQVRGASETQYF. The DNA of the CDR3 is TGTGCCAGCAGCCAAGTTAGGGGGGCCTCGGAGACCCAGTACTTC.

The V gene is TRBV9, the J gene TRBJ1-2, with TRBD1 matching over 8 bases. The trim removed 3 bases at V and 7 bases at J, leaving 8 bases unmatched. Germline loops: CDR1 SGDLS, CDR2 YYNGEE. CDR3 size: 14 residues. The CDR3 coding sequence is TGTGCCAGCAGCGCGGACAGGGCACTAGCTGGCTACACCTTC. This translates into CASSADRALAGYTF.

This clonotype was detected a few times. One junction end does not reproduce the germline sequence, and a read error may be involved. The V and J genes are TRBV18 and TRBJ2-5; 10 bases are a match to TRBD2. This CDR3 is 15 amino acids long. Looked up from germline, CDR1 is KGHSH and CDR2 is LQKENI. CDR3 nucleotide sequence: TGTGCCAGCTCAGCACCCGGGACTAGCGCCTTACGGCGGTACTTC. It yields the protein CASSAPGTSALRRYF.

On this clonotype: The junction differs from germline at one of its ends, possibly a read error. V and J are TRBV5-1 and TRBJ1-2; D unresolved. This CDR3 has 14 amino acids. CDR1 is SGHRS and CDR2 is YFSETQ in the germline V gene. DNA of the CDR3: TGCGCCAGCAGCTTGGACAGCCGTTCGTATGGCCACACCTTC. It is translated as CASSLDSRSYGHTF.

This clonotype was found a few times. The gene calls are TRBV20-1 and TRBJ2-5; TRBD2 might be the D (5 bases). The CDR3 is 12 residues long. The germline CDR1 and CDR2 sequences are DFQATT and SNEGSKA (reference sequence). The V end lost 6 bases, the J end lost 2 bases, and 10 bases lay between the germline ends. In DNA, the CDR3 is TGCAGTGCGCCCCCGGGACAAGAGACCCAGTACTTC. Its protein product is CSAPPGQETQYF.

This clonotype showed up many times. The rearrangement joins TRBV20-1 to TRBJ2-7; D not resolved. CDR1 is DFQATT and CDR2 is SNEGSKA in the germline V gene (reference sequence). This CDR3 spans 13 amino acids. V lost 3 bases to trimming and J lost 2 bases, with 11 bases between them. The CDR3 DNA reads as TGCAGTGCTAGTGTGGCAGCCCCCTACGAGCAGTACTTC. This translates into CSASVAAPYEQYF.

This clonotype was counted between two and nine times. A single base separates this from a much larger clone, so it may be a read error. This chain connects TRBV2 to TRBJ1-1; D is uncertain. Germline CDR1 is SNHLY and CDR2 is FYNNEI. The CDR3 runs 11 residues. The V gene lost 6 bases and the J gene lost 1 base, with 3 bases spanning the gap. Here the CDR3 DNA reads TGTGCCAGCAGGTGGAACACTGAAGCTTTCTTT. It specifies CASRWNTEAFF.

V usage is TRBV15 and J usage is TRBJ2-3; 7 nucleotides align to TRBD2. V dropped 0 bases and J dropped 2; count of bases not matched to a gene: 2. CDR1 LNHNV and CDR2 YYDKDF come from the germline V gene (reference sequence). The CDR3 spans 15 residues. The CDR3 nucleotides read TGTGCCACCAGCAGAGAAGGGGACTACACAGATACGCAGTATTTT. Its protein product is CATSREGDYTDTQYF.

The chain uses TRBV27 and TRBJ2-3; 10 bases match TRBD1. Germline V gene lookup returns CDR1 MNHEY and CDR2 SMNVEV (reference sequence). Trimming took 4 bases from V and 1 from J; bases not matched to a gene: 2. This CDR3 spans 15 amino acids. CDR3 nucleotide sequence: TGTGCCAGCAGTTGGGACAGGGGTGGCACAGATACGCAGTATTTT. This codes for CASSWDRGGTDTQYF.

V is TRBV3-1 and J is TRBJ2-1; no reliable D call. V dropped 4 bases and J dropped 5 bases, with 15 bases sitting between them. Germline CDR1 is LGHDT and CDR2 is YNNKEL (reference sequence). The CDR3 loop spans 15 amino acids. The CDR3 coding sequence is TGTGCCAGCAGCCGAGATCGGGTCTGGCACAATGAGCAGTTCTTC. As protein: CASSRDRVWHNEQFF.

The chain employs TRBV20-1 and TRBJ2-2; 7 nucleotides align to TRBD2. Germline CDR1 DFQATT, CDR2 SNEGSKA (reference sequence). V lost 2 bases and J lost 7; bases outside the gene matches: 13. CDR3 size: 16 residues. The CDR3 coding sequence is TGCAGTGCTAGACCCTTCCGCGGGAGCTTAGGCGGGGAGCTGTTTTTT. Encoded protein: CSARPFRGSLGGELFF.

CDR3 in amino acids: CASSKMLVGADTQYF. The DNA of the CDR3 is TGTGCCAGCAGCAAAATGTTGGTGGGCGCAGATACGCAGTATTTT. This chain links TRBV21-1 with TRBJ2-3. TRBV21-1 is an annotated pseudogene. The CDR3 covers 15 residues.

The rearrangement uses TRBV5-1 and TRBJ2-4; 8 bases are a match to TRBD1. This CDR3 is built from 14 residues. Germline assignment: CDR1 SGHRS and CDR2 YFSETQ. The J segment lost 5 bases and the V segment lost 1 base, leaving 2 bases of the junction unmatched. The CDR3 nucleotides read TGCGCCAGCAGCTTGTCAGGGGGCGAAAACATTCAGTACTTC. Translated: CASSLSGGENIQYF.

The chain couples TRBV3-1 to TRBJ2-3, with D maybe TRBD2 (5 bases). The CDR3 spans 16 residues. CDR1 is LGHDT and CDR2 is YNNKEL in the germline V gene (reference sequence). The V gene lost 0 bases and the J gene lost 2 bases, with 12 bases spanning the gap. CDR3 in amino acids: CASSQDRGQVTDTQYF. The DNA of the CDR3 is TGTGCCAGCAGCCAAGATCGAGGGCAGGTCACAGATACGCAGTATTTT.

The rearrangement uses TRBV18 and TRBJ2-7, with D unclear. This CDR3 comprises 13 residues. V dropped 8 bases and J dropped 2 bases, with 13 bases sitting between them. Germline V gene lookup returns CDR1 KGHSH and CDR2 LQKENI. The CDR3 loop is CASARTGAYEQYF. The CDR3 DNA sequence: TGTGCCAGCGCACGTACGGGTGCCTACGAGCAGTACTTC.

This chain joins TRBV20-1 and TRBJ2-7, with 7 bases identical to TRBD1. The CDR3 extends over 13 amino acids. Looked up from germline, CDR1 is DFQATT and CDR2 is SNEGSKA (reference sequence). V was pared by 3 bases and J by 6 bases, with 8 bases of the junction left unmatched. The CDR3 loop reads CSARGAQGREQYF. The CDR3 DNA is TGCAGTGCTAGGGGGGCACAGGGGCGCGAGCAGTACTTC.

This rearrangement joins TRBV24-1 to TRBJ2-3; D is ambiguous. Trimming left V 4 bases short and J 2 bases short, with 12 bases between. The germline CDR1 and CDR2 sequences are KGHDR and SFDVKD. The CDR3 is made up of 15 amino acids. CDR3 nucleotides: TGTGCCACCAGTGAGTCACCGCCGCACACAGATACGCAGTATTTT. Its translation is CATSESPPHTDTQYF.

This clonotype was observed a handful of times. The chain links TRBV7-2 to TRBJ1-2; 9 bases match TRBD1. This CDR3 contains 15 residues. The germline gives CDR1 SGHTA, CDR2 FQGNSA. The V gene end was trimmed by 5 bases and the J gene end by 2 bases; junction bases not matched to a gene: 6. CDR3 sequence (DNA): TGTGCCAGCAGCACAAGGACAGGGGAGAACTATGGCTACACCTTC. It specifies CASSTRTGENYGYTF.

This clonotype was observed a few times. This chain joins TRBV2 and TRBJ2-1, with 7 bases matching TRBD2. The length of the CDR3 is 13 residues. The V and J ends lost 7 bases and 5 bases, in that order; junction bases with no gene match: 5. Germline CDR1 is SNHLY and CDR2 is FYNNEI. The CDR3 region is CASTGTINNEQFF. The CDR3 DNA is TGTGCCAGCACCGGGACTATAAACAATGAGCAGTTCTTC.

V is TRBV3-1 and J is TRBJ2-7; the D gene is possibly TRBD1 (6 bases). The CDR3 runs to 13 residues. V was shortened by 6 bases and J by 7 bases, with 16 bases between the two germline ends. Germline assignment: CDR1 LGHDT and CDR2 YNNKEL (reference sequence). The CDR3 is CASRKNRDHEQYF. In DNA form, the CDR3 reads TGTGCCAGCAGGAAAAACAGGGACCATGAGCAGTACTTC.